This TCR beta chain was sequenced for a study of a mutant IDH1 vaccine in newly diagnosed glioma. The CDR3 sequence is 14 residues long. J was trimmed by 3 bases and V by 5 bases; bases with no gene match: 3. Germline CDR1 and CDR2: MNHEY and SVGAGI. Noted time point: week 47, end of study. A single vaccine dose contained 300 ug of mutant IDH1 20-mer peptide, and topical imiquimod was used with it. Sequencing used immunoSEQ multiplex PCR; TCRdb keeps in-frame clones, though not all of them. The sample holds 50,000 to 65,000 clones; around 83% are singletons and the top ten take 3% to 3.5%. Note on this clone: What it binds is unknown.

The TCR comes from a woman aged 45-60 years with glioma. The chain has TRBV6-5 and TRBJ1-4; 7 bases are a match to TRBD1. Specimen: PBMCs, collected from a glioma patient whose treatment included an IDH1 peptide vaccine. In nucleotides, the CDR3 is TGTGCCAGCAGTGAGGGGACAGCTAATGAAAAACTGTTTTTT. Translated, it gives CASSEGTANEKLFF.